This T cell receptor beta chain was sequenced in a study of blood T cell repertoires in COVID-19. Across the whole study: Acute-phase and convalescent COVID-19 samples originated in the United States, Italy and Spain. Sources were T cells, B-cell-depleted T cells, or PBMCs; the material itself was cDNA or gDNA.

Authors' processing steps: From reference gene primer amplification, estimates of nucleated cell counts were derived. This table comes from immunoSEQ multiplex PCR, and its TCRdb copy is limited to in-frame clones, with some not included. From that table come the V and J calls and clone size; the DNA was used to work out D and trimming. In the table there are about 240,000 clones, roughly 87% of which are singletons. Germline lookup yields CDR1 MNHEY and CDR2 SVGAGI. With V trimmed by 5 bases and J by 8 bases, 5 bases remained unmatched. This CDR3 contains 12 residues. The chain joins TRBV6-5 to TRBJ1-2; 7 bases fit TRBD1. The sequenced sample consisted of peripheral blood. The receptor was isolated from a man in his 60s who had recovered from COVID-19. Here the CDR3 DNA reads TGTGCCAGCAGTCAGGGGGTGTGGGGCTACACCTTC. It translates to CASSQGVWGYTF.